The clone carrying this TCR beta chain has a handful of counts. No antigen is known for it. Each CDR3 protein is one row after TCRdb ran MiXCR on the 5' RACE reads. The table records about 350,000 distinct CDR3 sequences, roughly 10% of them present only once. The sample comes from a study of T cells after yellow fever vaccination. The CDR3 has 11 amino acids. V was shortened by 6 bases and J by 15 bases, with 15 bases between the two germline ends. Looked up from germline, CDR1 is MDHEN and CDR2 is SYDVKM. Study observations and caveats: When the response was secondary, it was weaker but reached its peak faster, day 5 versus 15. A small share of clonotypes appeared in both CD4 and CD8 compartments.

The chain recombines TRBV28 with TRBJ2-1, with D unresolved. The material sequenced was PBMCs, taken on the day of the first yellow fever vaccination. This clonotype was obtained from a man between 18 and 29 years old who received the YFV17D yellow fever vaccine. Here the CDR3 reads CASRSPILWFF. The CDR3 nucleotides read TGTGCCAGCAGGTCACCCATCTTGTGGTTCTTC.